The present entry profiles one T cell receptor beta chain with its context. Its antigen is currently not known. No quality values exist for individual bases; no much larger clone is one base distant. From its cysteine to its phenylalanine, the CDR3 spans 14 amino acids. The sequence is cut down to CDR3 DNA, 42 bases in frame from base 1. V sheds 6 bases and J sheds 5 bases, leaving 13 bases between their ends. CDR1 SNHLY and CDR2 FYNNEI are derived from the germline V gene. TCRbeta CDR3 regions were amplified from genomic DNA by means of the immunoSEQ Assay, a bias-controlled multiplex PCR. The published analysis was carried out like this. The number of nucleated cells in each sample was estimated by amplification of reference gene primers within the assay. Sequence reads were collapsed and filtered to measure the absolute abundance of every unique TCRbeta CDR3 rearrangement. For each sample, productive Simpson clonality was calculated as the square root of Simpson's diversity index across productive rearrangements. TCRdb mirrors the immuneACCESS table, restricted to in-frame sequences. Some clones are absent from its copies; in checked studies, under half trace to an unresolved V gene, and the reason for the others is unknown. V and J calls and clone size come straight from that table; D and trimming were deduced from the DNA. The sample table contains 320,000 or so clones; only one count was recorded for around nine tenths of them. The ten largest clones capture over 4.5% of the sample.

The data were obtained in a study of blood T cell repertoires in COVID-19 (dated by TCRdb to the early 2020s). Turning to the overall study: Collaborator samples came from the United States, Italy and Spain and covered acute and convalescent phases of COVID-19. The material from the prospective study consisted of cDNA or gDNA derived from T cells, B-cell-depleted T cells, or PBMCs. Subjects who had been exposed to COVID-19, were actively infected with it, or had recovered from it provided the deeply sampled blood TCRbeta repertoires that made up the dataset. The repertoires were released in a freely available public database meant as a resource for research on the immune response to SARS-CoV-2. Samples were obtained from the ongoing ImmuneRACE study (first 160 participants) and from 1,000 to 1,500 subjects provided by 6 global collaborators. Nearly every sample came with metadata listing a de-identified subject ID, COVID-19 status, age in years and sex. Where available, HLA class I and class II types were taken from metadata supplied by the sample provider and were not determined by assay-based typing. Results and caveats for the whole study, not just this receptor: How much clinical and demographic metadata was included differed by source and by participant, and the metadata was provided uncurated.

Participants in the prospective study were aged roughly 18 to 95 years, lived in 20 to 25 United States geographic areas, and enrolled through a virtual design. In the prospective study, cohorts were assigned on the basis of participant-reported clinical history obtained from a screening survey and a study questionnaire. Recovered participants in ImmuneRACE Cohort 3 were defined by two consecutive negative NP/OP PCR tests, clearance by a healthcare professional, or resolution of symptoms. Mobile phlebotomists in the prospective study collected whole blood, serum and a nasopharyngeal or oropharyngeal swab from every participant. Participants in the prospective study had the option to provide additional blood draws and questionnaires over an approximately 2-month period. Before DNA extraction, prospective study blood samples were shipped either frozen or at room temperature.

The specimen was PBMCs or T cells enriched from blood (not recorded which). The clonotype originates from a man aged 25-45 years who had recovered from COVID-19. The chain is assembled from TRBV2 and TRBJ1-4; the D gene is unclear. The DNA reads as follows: TGTGCCAGCAGGATCACGGGGAAGAATGAAAAACTGTTTTTT. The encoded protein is CASRITGKNEKLFF. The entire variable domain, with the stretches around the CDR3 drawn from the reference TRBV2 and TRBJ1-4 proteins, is EPEVTQTPSHQVTQMGQEVILRCVPISNHLYFYWYRQILGQKVEFLVSFYNNEISEKSEIFDDQFSVERPDGSNFTLKIRSTKLEDSAMYFCASRITGKNEKLFFGSGTQLSVL.